This is a list of T cell receptor beta chains from one sample in a study of CD8+CD57+ T cells in acquired aplastic anemia. TCRdb ran MiXCR on the reads and lists one entry per CDR3 protein. This sample yields about 180,000 distinct CDR3 sequences, of which 45% to 55% are seen a single time; around 1% belongs to the top ten. The sample taken for sequencing was sorted CD4+, CD8+, or CD8+CD57+ T cells (not recorded which) from PBMCs. These receptors all stem from a human donor with aplastic anemia. CDR3s include the opening cysteine and the closing phenylalanine or tryptophan. Each record gives: clone size, J gene, D gene, V gene, CDR3 DNA, CDR3 protein. A D gene is named only where the DNA matches it firmly. Only some rows state a clone size, as once, few, many or a class for expanded clones.

>many|TRBJ2-5|TRBD2|TRBV9
TGTGCCAGCAGCCCTCGGGCTAGCGGGGGGTTGGAGACCCAGTACTTC
CASSPRASGGLETQYF
>NA|TRBJ2-5|NA|TRBV24-1
TGTGCCACCAGTGAGGACGGGACGAGGTATACCCAGTACTTC
CATSEDGTRYTQYF
>NA|TRBJ2-7|TRBD1|TRBV7-6
TGTGCCAGCAGCTTAGAGGGGGACAGGGTCTACGAGCAGTACTTC
CASSLEGDRVYEQYF
>NA|TRBJ2-5|NA|TRBV7-8
TGTGCCAGCACCTCAAGGGGACACCCCATTCAAGAGACCCAGTACTTC
CASTSRGHPIQETQYF
>many|TRBJ1-2|NA|TRBV20-1
TGCAGTGCTAGCGACGGTGGCTACACCTTC
CSASDGGYTF
>few|TRBJ1-3|NA|TRBV7-9
TGTGCCAGCAAGCGTACTTCTGGGAACACCATATATTTT
CASKRTSGNTIYF
>many|TRBJ2-1|TRBD2|TRBV20-1
TGCAGTGCTAGACCTCAGGGGCGGGGGGGCCGAAATGAGCAGTTCTTC
CSARPQGRGGRNEQFF
>NA|TRBJ2-7|NA|TRBV24-1
TGTGCCACCAGTGATTTGACAAGCGACGAGCAGTACTTC
CATSDLTSDEQYF
>many|TRBJ2-7|TRBD2|TRBV12-5
TGTGCTAGTGGTTTGGTACTAGGAGCGGGGGTTTCCGAGCAGTACTTC
CASGLVLGAGVSEQYF
>NA|TRBJ1-2|NA|TRBV12-3/TRBV12-4
TGTGCCAGCACCGTAGGTTCCCGGGATGGCTACACCTTC
CASTVGSRDGYTF
>NA|TRBJ2-1|TRBD2|TRBV19
TGTGCCAGTACCACCACTAGCGGGGGACAAAATGAGCAGTTCTTC
CASTTTSGGQNEQFF
>few|TRBJ1-6|NA|TRBV19
TGTGCCAGTACGGGGGCGCCTATTAATTCACCCCTCCACTTT
CASTGAPINSPLHF
>NA|TRBJ1-2|TRBD1|TRBV5-1
TGCGCCAGCAGCAGCACCGGGACAGGGGACCCGGGCTACACCTTC
CASSSTGTGDPGYTF
>NA|TRBJ1-3|NA|TRBV18
TGTGCCAGCTCACCTCTGGACAGCAATGGAAACACCATATATTTT
CASSPLDSNGNTIYF
>NA|TRBJ1-6|NA|TRBV19
TGTGCCAGTAACCAGGGAGGTAATTCACCCCTCCACTTT
CASNQGGNSPLHF
>NA|TRBJ1-1|TRBD1|TRBV9
TGTGCCAGCAGCGTTAACCAGGGGGCGACTGAAGCTTTCTTT
CASSVNQGATEAFF
>NA|TRBJ2-7|NA|TRBV15
TGTGCCACCAGCAGACGACTCACCCTCAACGAGCAGTACTTC
CATSRRLTLNEQYF
>NA|TRBJ1-5|NA|TRBV19
TGTGCCAGTAGTGGGGCGAGGCAGCCCCAGCATTTT
CASSGARQPQHF
>many|TRBJ1-5|NA|TRBV20-1
TGCAGTGCTAGAGAGATGGCGGATAGCAATCAGCCCCAGCATTTT
CSAREMADSNQPQHF
>many|TRBJ1-1|NA|TRBV20-1
TGCAGTCCTACAGCAGCTTCGAACACTGAAGCTTTCTTT
CSPTAASNTEAFF
>once|TRBJ2-2|NA|TRBV7-3
TGTGCCAGCAGCCCTCAGGGAGGGGGAAACACCGGGGAGCTGTTTTTT
CASSPQGGGNTGELFF
>NA|TRBJ1-4|NA|TRBV2
TGTGCCAGCAGTGAGGGATCGAGAAATGAAAAACTGTTTTTT
CASSEGSRNEKLFF
>many|TRBJ2-7|NA|TRBV5-1
TGCGCCAGCAGCTTCGGGCCTATCTACGAGCAGTACTTC
CASSFGPIYEQYF
>NA|TRBJ2-7|TRBD2|TRBV10-1
TGCGCCAGCAGTGCCGGGACTAGCGGGGTGTACGAGCAGTACTTC
CASSAGTSGVYEQYF
>NA|TRBJ2-7|NA|TRBV7-2
TGTGCCAGCAGCATTCCGGGCGGGGAGCAGTACTTC
CASSIPGGEQYF
>NA|TRBJ1-1|NA|TRBV9
TGTGCCAGCAGCGTCGAAAACACTGAAGCTTTCTTT
CASSVENTEAFF
>NA|TRBJ2-3|TRBD2|TRBV11-1
TGTGCCAGCAGCTACAGTCGGACTAGCGGTACAGATACGCAGTATTTT
CASSYSRTSGTDTQYF
>NA|TRBJ1-2|NA|TRBV14
TGTGCCAGCAGCCAAGGTGGAGGCTACACCTTC
CASSQGGGYTF
>once|TRBJ2-7|TRBD1|TRBV20-1
TGCAGTGCCCTTCCGGGACAGAGCTACGAGCAGTACTTC
CSALPGQSYEQYF
>NA|TRBJ2-3|NA|TRBV5-1
TGCGCCAGCAGCTTGGTAGCGGAAACGGGAGATACGCAGTATTTT
CASSLVAETGDTQYF
>NA|TRBJ1-1|NA|TRBV5-1
TGCGCCAGCAGCATGAGCACAGGGAAGTGGGACACTGAAGCTTTCTTT
CASSMSTGKWDTEAFF
>NA|TRBJ2-5|NA|TRBV10-3
TGTGCCATCAGTGAGCAGGACCAAGAGACCCAGTACTTC
CAISEQDQETQYF
>NA|TRBJ2-7|TRBD2|TRBV10-2
TGCGCCAGCACCTGGACTAGCGGGACCGTCTCGTACGAGCAGTACTTC
CASTWTSGTVSYEQYF
>many|TRBJ1-1|NA|TRBV6-5
TGTGCCAGCAGTTACCGACCGACACCGATGAACACTGAAGCTTTCTTT
CASSYRPTPMNTEAFF
>many|TRBJ1-2|TRBD1|TRBV12-3/TRBV12-4
TGTGCCAGCAGTTCACCGGGACAGGGACACTATGGCTACACCTTC
CASSSPGQGHYGYTF
>NA|TRBJ1-6|NA|TRBV4-3
TGCGCCAGCAGCCAATCCTCCGGGACGGTAAATTCACCCCTCCACTTT
CASSQSSGTVNSPLHF
>few|TRBJ2-7|NA|TRBV29-1
TGCAGCGTTGCGGGGACGGTGGGCGCCTACGAGCAGTACTTC
CSVAGTVGAYEQYF
>many|TRBJ1-1|NA|TRBV6-5
TGTGCCAGCAGTTTGGTCCCATCGGGGGGGACTGAAGCTTTCTTT
CASSLVPSGGTEAFF
>NA|TRBJ1-1|NA|TRBV9
TGTGCCAGCAGCCCTGGGACGGGGGACGCTGAAGCTTTCTTT
CASSPGTGDAEAFF
>NA|TRBJ1-6|NA|TRBV10-3
TGTGCCATCAGAGGGGATGGTAATTCACCCCTCCACTTT
CAIRGDGNSPLHF
>NA|TRBJ2-5|TRBD2|TRBV2
TGTGCCAGCACACTAGCGGAAGCCGGGGGCCAAGAGACCCAGTACTTC
CASTLAEAGGQETQYF
>many|TRBJ1-2|NA|TRBV15
TGTGCCACCAGCCTTGAACCGACAGATTTCTATGGCTACACCTTC
CATSLEPTDFYGYTF
>NA|TRBJ2-5|NA|TRBV2
TGTGCCAGCAGCGGGAGAGGGTTCATCGGGGAGACCCAGTACTTC
CASSGRGFIGETQYF
>NA|TRBJ2-2|TRBD2|TRBV14
TGTGCCAGCAGGGGACTAGCCGGGGAGCTGTTTTTT
CASRGLAGELFF
>NA|TRBJ1-2|NA|TRBV4-1
TGCGCCAGCAGCGATCTAGACCCCTCTGGGGGCTACACCTTC
CASSDLDPSGGYTF
>many|TRBJ2-3|TRBD2|TRBV20-1
TGCAGTGCTCAAAGCGGGGGGGCCGCAGATACGCAGTATTTT
CSAQSGGAADTQYF
>NA|TRBJ2-5|NA|TRBV19
TGTGCCAGTAGTATTTTCCGGGGAGTCCAAGAGACCCAGTACTTC
CASSIFRGVQETQYF
>NA|TRBJ2-7|NA|TRBV29-1
TGCAGCGTTGGGTTGGGCCGTTCTGGCGAGCAGTACTTC
CSVGLGRSGEQYF
>NA|TRBJ2-7|TRBD2|TRBV9
TGTGCCAGCAGTTGGGCGGGGGGCCCTAGCGAGCAGTACTTC
CASSWAGGPSEQYF
>few|TRBJ2-2|TRBD2|TRBV14
TGTGCCAGCAGCCAGTGGAGCGGGGGGGCCGCCGGGGAGCTGTTTTTT
CASSQWSGGAAGELFF
>NA|TRBJ2-1|TRBD2|TRBV6-5
TGTGCCAGCAGTTACTCTGTGCTAGCGGGGGGACACGAGCAGTTCTTC
CASSYSVLAGGHEQFF
>many|TRBJ2-3|TRBD2|TRBV11-2
TGTGCCAGCAGCCACACTAGCGGGGGACTCACAGATACGCAGTATTTT
CASSHTSGGLTDTQYF
>NA|TRBJ2-5|TRBD1|TRBV19
TGTGCCAGTAGTGTATCCGGGACAGGGAGGAAAGAGACCCAGTACTTC
CASSVSGTGRKETQYF